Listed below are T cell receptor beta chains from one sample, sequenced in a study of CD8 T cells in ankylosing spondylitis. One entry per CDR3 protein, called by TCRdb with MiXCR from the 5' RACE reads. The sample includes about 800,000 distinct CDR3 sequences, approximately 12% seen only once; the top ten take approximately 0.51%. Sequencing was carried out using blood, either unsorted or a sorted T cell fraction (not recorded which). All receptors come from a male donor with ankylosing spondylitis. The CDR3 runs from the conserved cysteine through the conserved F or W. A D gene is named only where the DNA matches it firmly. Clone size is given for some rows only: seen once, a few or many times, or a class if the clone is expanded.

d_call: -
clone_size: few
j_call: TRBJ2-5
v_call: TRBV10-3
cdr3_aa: CAISEGRGRETQYF
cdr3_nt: TGTGCCATCAGTGAAGGACGGGGCCGGGAGACCCAGTACTTC

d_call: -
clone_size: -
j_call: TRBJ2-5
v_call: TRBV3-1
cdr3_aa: CASSQEATAQETQYF
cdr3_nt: TGTGCCAGCAGCCAAGAAGCGACAGCACAAGAGACCCAGTACTTC

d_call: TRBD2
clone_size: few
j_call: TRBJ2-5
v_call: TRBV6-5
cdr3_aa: CASSYTGLAGVGETQYF
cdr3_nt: TGTGCCAGCAGTTACACGGGACTAGCGGGAGTCGGGGAGACCCAGTACTTC

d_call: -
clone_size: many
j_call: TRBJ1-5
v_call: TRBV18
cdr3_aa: CASSTNTRAGQPQHF
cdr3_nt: TGTGCCAGCTCAACAAATACAAGGGCAGGCCAGCCCCAGCATTTT

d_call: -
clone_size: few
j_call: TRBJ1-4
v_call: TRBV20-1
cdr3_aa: CSAREIGSNEKLFF
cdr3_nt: TGCAGTGCTAGAGAAATAGGGTCTAATGAAAAACTGTTTTTT

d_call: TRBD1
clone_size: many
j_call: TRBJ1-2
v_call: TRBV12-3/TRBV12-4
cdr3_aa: CASTKGPDRVGYTF
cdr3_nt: TGTGCCAGCACCAAAGGGCCGGACAGGGTCGGCTACACCTTC

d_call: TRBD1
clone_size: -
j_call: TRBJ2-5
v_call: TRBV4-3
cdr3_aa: CASSQAPVMGQGAEETQYF
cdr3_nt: TGCGCCAGCAGCCAAGCCCCAGTGATGGGACAGGGGGCCGAGGAGACCCAGTACTTC

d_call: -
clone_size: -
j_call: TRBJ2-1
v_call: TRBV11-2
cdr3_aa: CASSSSVFYNEQFF
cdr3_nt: TGTGCCAGCAGCTCCTCAGTTTTCTACAATGAGCAGTTCTTC

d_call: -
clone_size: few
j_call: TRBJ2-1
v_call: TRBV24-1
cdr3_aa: CATSDHTGTNNNEQFF
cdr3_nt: TGTGCCACCAGTGACCACACCGGGACAAATAACAATGAGCAGTTCTTC

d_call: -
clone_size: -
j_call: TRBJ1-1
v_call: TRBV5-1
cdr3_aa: CASSLGSPWRDTEAFF
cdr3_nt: TGCGCCAGCAGCTTGGGTTCCCCCTGGAGGGACACTGAAGCTTTCTTT

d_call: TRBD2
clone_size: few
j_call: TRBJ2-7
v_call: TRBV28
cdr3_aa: CASTQRGTHREQYF
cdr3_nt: TGTGCCAGCACTCAGCGGGGGACCCATCGTGAGCAGTACTTC

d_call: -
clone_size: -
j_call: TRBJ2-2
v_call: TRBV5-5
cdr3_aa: CASSLGTVGTGELFF
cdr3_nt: TGTGCCAGCAGCTTGGGGACAGTTGGAACCGGGGAGCTGTTTTTT

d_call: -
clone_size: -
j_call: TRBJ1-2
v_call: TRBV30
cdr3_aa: CAWSVSSIAGYTF
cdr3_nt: TGTGCCTGGAGTGTAAGCAGTATTGCTGGCTACACCTTC

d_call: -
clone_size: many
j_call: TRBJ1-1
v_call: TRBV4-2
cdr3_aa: CASSAPFGTLNTEAFF
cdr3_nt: TGTGCCAGCAGCGCCCCTTTTGGGACCCTGAACACTGAAGCTTTCTTT

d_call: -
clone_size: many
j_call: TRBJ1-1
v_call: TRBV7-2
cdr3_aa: CASSPSYHRGAEAFF
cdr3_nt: TGTGCCAGCAGCCCCTCATACCACCGAGGGGCTGAAGCTTTCTTT

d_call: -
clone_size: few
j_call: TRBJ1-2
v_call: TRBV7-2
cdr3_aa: CASSLQGQPSYGYTF
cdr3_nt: TGTGCCAGCAGCTTACAGGGGCAGCCATCCTATGGCTACACCTTC

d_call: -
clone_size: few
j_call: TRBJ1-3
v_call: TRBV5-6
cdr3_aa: CASSPGTSPGNTIYF
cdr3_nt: TGTGCCAGCAGCCCGGGTACCAGCCCTGGAAACACCATATATTTT

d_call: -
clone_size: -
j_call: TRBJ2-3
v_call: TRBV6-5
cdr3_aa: CASSYSSGAGTQYF
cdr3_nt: TGTGCCAGCAGTTACTCGTCAGGGGCAGGTACGCAGTATTTT

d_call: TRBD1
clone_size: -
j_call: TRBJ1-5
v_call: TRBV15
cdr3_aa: CATSRPTGQGDQPQHF
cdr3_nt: TGTGCCACCAGCAGACCAACGGGACAGGGGGATCAGCCCCAGCATTTT

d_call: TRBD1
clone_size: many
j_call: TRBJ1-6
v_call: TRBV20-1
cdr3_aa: CSAEDRGSPLHF
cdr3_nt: TGCAGTGCGGAGGACAGGGGATCACCCCTCCACTTT

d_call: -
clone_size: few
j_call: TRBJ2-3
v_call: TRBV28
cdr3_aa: CASFGSGGVSWVDTQYF
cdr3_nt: -